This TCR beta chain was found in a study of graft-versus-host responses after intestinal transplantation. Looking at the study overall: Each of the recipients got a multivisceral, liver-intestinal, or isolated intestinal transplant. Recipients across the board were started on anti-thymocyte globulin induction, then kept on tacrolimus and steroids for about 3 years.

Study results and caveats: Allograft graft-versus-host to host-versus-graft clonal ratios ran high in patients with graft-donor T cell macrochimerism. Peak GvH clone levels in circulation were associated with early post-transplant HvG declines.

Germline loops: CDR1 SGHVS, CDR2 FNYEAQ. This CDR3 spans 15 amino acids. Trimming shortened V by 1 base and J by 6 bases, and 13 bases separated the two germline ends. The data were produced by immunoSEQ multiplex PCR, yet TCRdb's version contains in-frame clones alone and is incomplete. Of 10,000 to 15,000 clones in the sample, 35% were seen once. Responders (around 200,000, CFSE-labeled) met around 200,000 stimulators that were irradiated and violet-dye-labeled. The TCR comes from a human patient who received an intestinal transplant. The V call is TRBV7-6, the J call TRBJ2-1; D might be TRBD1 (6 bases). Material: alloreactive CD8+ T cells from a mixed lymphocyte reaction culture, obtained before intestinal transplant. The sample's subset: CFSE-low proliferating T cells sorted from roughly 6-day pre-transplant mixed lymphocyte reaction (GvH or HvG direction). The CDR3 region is CASSLGGQGGNEQFF. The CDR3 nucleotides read TGTGCCAGCAGCTTAGGAGGACAAGGGGGCAATGAGCAGTTCTTC.